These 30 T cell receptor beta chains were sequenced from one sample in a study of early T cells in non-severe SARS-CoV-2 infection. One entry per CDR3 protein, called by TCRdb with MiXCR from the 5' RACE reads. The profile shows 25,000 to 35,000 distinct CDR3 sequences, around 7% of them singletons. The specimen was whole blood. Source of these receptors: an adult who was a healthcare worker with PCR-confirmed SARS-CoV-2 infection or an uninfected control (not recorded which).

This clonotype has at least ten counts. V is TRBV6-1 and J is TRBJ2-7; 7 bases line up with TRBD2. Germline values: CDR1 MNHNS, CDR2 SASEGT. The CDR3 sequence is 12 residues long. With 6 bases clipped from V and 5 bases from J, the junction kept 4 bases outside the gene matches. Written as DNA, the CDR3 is TGTGCCAGCAGACACAGCGGGAACGAGCAGTACTTC. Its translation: CASRHSGNEQYF.

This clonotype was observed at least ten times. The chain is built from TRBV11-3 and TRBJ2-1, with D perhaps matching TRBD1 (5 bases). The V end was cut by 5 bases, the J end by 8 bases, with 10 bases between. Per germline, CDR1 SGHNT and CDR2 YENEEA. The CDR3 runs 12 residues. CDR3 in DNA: TGTGCCAGCAGCGCAGGGTGGGATGAGCAGTTCTTC. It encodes CASSAGWDEQFF.

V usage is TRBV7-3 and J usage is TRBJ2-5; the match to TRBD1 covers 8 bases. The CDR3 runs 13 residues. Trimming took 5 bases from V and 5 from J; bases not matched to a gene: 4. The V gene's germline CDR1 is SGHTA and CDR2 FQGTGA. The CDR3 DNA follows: TGTGCCAGCAGCCCGGACAGGGCTGAGACCCAGTACTTC. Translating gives CASSPDRAETQYF.

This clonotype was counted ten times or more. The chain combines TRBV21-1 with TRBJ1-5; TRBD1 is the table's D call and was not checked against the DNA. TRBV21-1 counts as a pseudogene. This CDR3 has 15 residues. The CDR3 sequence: CAARQGGGRNQPQHF. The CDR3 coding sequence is TGTGCCGCCCGTCAGGGGGGTGGGCGCAATCAGCCCCAGCATTTT.

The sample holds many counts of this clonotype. CDR3 sequence (DNA): TGTGCCAGCAGCTCCGACGGGCAAGGGATCTCCTACGAGCAGTACTTC. Its translation is CASSSDGQGISYEQYF. This chain uses TRBV5-5 with TRBJ2-7, with D unclear. The germline CDR1 and CDR2 sequences are SGHKS and YYEKEE (reference sequence). This CDR3 region has 16 residues. Trimming removed 3 bases at V and 0 bases at J, with 16 bases between.

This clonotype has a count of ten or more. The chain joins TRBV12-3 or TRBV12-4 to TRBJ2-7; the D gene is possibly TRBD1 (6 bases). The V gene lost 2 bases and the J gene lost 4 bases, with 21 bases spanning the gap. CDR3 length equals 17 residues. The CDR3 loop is CASSLSVGQGRMYEQYF. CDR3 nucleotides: TGTGCCAGCAGTTTATCGGTCGGGCAGGGGAGAATGTACGAGCAGTACTTC.

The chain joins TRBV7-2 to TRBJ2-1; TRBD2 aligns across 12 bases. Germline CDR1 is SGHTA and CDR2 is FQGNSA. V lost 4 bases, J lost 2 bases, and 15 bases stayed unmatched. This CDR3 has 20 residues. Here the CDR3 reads CASSSPRPSGGAGPYNEQFF. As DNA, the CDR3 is TGTGCCAGCAGCTCTCCTAGACCTAGCGGGGGGGCCGGACCCTACAATGAGCAGTTCTTC.

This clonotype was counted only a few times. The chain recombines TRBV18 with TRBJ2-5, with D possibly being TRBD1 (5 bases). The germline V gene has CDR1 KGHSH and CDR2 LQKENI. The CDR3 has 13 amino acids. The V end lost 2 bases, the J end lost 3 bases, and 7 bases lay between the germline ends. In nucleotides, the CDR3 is TGTGCCAGCTCACCAGACAGTAAAGAGACCCAGTACTTC. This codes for CASSPDSKETQYF.

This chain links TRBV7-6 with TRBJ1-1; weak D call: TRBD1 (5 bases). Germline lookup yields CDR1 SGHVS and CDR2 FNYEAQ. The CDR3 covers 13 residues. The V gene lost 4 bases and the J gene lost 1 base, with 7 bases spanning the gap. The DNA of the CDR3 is TGTGCCAGCAGCTACGGACAGAACACTGAAGCTTTCTTT. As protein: CASSYGQNTEAFF.

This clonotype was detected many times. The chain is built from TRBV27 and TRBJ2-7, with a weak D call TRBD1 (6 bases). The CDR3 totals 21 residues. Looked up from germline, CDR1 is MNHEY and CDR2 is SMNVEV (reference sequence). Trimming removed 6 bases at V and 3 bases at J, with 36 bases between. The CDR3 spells CASSSKRALRGFYDGIYEQYF. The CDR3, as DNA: TGTGCCAGCAGCAGCAAACGGGCCCTAAGGGGGTTCTACGACGGAATCTACGAGCAGTACTTC.

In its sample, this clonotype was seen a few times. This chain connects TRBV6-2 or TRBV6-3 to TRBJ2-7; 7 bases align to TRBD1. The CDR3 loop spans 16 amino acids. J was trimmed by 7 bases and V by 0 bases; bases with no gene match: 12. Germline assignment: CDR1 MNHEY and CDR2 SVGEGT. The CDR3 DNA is TGTGCCAGCAGTTACTCGAGGGCCAGAGGGGGCCCTGAGCAGTACTTC. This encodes CASSYSRARGGPEQYF.

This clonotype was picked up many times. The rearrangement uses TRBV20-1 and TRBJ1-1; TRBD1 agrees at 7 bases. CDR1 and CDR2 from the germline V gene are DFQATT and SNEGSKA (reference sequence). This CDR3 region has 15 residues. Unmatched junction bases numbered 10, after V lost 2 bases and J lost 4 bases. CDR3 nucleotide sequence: TGCAGTGCTAGATTTCCAGGGGGAAGGTCCACTGAAGCTTTCTTT. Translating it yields CSARFPGGRSTEAFF.

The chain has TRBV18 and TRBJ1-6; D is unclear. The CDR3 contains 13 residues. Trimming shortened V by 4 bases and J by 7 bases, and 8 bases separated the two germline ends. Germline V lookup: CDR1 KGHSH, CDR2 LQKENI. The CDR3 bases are TGTGCCAGCTCACTCTCGGGGAATTCACCCCTCCACTTT. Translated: CASSLSGNSPLHF.

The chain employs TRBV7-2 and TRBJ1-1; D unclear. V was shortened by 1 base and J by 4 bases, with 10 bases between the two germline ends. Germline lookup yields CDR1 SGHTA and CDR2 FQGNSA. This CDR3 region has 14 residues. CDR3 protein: CASSLVWEGTEAFF. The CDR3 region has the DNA TGTGCCAGCAGCTTAGTCTGGGAAGGCACTGAAGCTTTCTTT. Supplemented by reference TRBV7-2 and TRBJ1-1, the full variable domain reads GAGVSQSPSNKVTEKGKDVELRCDPISGHTALYWYRQSLGQGLEFLIYFQGNSAPDKSGLPSDRFSAERTGGSVSTLTIQRTQQEDSAVYLCASSLVWEGTEAFFGQGTRLTVV.

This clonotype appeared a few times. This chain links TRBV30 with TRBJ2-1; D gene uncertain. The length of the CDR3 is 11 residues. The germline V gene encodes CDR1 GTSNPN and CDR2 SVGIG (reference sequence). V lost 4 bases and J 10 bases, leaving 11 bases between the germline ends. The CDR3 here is CAWIKTREQFF. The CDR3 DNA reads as TGTGCCTGGATTAAAACTCGGGAGCAGTTCTTC.

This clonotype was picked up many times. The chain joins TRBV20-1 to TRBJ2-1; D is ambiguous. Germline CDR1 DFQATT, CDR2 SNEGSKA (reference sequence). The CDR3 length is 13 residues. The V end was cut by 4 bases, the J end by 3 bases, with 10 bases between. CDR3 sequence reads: CSANPPDYNEQFF. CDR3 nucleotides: TGCAGTGCTAATCCTCCGGACTACAATGAGCAGTTCTTC.

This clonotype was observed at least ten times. The CDR3 is CASSPTRVPEQYF. DNA of the CDR3: TGTGCCAGCAGCCCCACCCGGGTACCCGAGCAGTACTTC. V usage is TRBV27 and J usage is TRBJ2-7, with D hard to call. Deletions cut 6 bases from V and 6 bases from J, with 15 bases between. Germline lookup yields CDR1 MNHEY and CDR2 SMNVEV (reference sequence). The CDR3 loop spans 13 amino acids.

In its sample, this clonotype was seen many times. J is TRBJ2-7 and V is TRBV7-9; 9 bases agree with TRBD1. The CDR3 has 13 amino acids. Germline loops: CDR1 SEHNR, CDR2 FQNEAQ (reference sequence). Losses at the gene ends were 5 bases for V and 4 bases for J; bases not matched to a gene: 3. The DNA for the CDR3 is TGTGCCAGCAGCCGACAGGGGGTGTACGAGCAGTACTTC. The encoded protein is CASSRQGVYEQYF. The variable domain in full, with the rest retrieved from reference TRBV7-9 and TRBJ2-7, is DTGVSQNPRHKITKRGQNVTFRCDPISEHNRLYWYRQTLGQGPEFLTYFQNEAQLEKSRLLSDRFSAERPKGSFSTLEIQRTEQGDSAMYLCASSRQGVYEQYFGPGTRLTVT.

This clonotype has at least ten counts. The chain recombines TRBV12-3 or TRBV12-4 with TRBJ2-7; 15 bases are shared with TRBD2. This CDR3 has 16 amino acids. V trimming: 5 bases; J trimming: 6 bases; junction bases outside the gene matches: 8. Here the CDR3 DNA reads TGTGCCAGCAGTCCCGGACTAGCGGGAGGGCCCTCCGAGCAGTACTTC. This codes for CASSPGLAGGPSEQYF.

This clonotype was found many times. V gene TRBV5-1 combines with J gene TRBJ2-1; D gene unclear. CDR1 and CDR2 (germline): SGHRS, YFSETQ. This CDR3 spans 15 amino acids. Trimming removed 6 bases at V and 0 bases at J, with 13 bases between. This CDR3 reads CASMGLQSSYNEQFF. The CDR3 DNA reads TGCGCCAGCATGGGGTTGCAGAGCTCCTACAATGAGCAGTTCTTC.

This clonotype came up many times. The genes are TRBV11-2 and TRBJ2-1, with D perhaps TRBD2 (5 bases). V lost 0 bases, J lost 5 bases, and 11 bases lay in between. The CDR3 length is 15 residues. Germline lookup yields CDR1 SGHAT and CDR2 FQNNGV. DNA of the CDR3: TGTGCCAGCAGCTTAGAACTAGGCGCCCACAATGAGCAGTTCTTC. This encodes CASSLELGAHNEQFF.

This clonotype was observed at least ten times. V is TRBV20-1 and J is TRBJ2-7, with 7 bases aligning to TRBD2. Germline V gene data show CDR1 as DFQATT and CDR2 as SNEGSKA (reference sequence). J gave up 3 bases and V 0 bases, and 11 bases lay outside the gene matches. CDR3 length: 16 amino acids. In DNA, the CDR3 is TGCAGTGCTAGAGATGTGGGAGGGGAGAGTGGCTACGAGCAGTACTTC. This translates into CSARDVGGESGYEQYF.

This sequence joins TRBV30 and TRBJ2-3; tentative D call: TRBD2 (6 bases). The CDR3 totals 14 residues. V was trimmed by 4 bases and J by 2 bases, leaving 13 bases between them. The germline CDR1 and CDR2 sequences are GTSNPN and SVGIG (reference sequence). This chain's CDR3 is CAWTAAGTTDTQYF. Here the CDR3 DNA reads TGTGCCTGGACTGCAGCGGGTACCACAGATACGCAGTATTTT.

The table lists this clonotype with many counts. CDR3 coding DNA: TGTGCCAGCAGGACTAGCGGGAGGGGAGCGGGGGAGCTGTTTTTT. Residues: CASRTSGRGAGELFF. The chain is built from TRBV12-3 or TRBV12-4 and TRBJ2-2; 14 bases align to TRBD2. Trimming took 6 bases from V and 8 from J; bases not matched to a gene: 5. The CDR3 has 15 residues.

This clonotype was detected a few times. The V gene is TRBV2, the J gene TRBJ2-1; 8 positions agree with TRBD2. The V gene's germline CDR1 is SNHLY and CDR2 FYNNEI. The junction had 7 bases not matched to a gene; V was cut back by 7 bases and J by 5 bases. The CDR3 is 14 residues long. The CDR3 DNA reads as TGTGCCAGCAAAAGACTAGCGAGCCACAATGAGCAGTTCTTC. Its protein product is CASKRLASHNEQFF. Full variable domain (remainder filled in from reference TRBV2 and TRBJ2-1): EPEVTQTPSHQVTQMGQEVILRCVPISNHLYFYWYRQILGQKVEFLVSFYNNEISEKSEIFDDQFSVERPDGSNFTLKIRSTKLEDSAMYFCASKRLASHNEQFFGPGTRLTVL.

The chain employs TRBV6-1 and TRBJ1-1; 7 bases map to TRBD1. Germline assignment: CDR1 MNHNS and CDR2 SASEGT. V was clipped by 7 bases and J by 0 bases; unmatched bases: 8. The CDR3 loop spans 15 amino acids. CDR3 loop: CASTRQGSMNTEAFF. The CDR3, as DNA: TGTGCCAGCACGCGACAGGGCTCCATGAACACTGAAGCTTTCTTT.

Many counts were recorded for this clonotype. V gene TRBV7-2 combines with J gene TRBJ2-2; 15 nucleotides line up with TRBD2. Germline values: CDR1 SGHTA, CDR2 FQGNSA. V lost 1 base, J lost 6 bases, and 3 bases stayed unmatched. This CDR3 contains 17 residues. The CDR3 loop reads CASSLVGTSGGSGELFF. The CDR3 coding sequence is TGTGCCAGCAGCTTAGTCGGGACTAGCGGGGGGTCCGGGGAGCTGTTTTTT. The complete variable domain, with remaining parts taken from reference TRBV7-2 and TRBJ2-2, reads GAGVSQSPSNKVTEKGKDVELRCDPISGHTALYWYRQSLGQGLEFLIYFQGNSAPDKSGLPSDRFSAERTGGSVSTLTIQRTQQEDSAVYLCASSLVGTSGGSGELFFGEGSRLTVL.

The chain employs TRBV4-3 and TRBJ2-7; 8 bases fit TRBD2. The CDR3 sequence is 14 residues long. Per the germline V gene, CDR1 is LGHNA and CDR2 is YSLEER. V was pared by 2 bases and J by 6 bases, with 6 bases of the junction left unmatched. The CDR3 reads CASSQSGGALEQYF. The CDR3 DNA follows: TGCGCCAGCAGCCAATCGGGAGGGGCCCTCGAGCAGTACTTC.

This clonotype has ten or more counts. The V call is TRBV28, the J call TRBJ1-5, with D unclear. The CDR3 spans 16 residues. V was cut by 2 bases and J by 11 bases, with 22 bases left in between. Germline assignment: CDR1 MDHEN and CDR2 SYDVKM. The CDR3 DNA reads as TGTGCCAGCAGTTTACGGTACCAGAGGAGGCAATGGGCCCAGCATTTT. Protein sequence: CASSLRYQRRQWAQHF.

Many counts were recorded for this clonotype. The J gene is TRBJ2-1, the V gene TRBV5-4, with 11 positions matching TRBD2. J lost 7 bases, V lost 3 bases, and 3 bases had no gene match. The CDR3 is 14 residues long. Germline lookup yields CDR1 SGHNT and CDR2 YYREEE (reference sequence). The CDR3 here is CASSSWTSGNEQFF. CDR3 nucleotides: TGTGCCAGCAGCTCCTGGACTAGCGGGAATGAGCAGTTCTTC.